The clone carrying this T cell receptor beta chain has a handful of counts. Antigen: not known. One end of the junction varies from germline; a read error may be responsible. TCR alpha and TCR beta cDNA libraries with sample barcodes and UMIs came from 5'RACE using constant-segment primers. TCRdb reprocessed the 5' RACE reads via MiXCR and lists one record per CDR3 protein. The data contain 380,000 or so distinct CDR3 sequences, about an eighth of them seen just once; the ten biggest clones take up about 24%. This sample was included in a study of T-cell memory formation after mild COVID-19. Whole-study results and caveats: Cross-reactive memory apparently joined, as some responding clones appeared in pre-infection memory. Of the contracting clones, CD4+ ones lay mainly in CM and EM, and CD8+ ones in EMRA.

This receptor was obtained from a man younger than 35 who had mild COVID-19 (a few samples of this study predate the infection). Cell type and time point are not known. The source material was PBMCs or a T cell subset sorted from them (not recorded which).

CDR3 residues: CASSHSPSYEQYF. As DNA, the CDR3 is TGTGCCAGCAGTCACTCCCCCTCCTACGAGCAGTACTTC. The chain employs TRBV6-2 or TRBV6-3 and TRBJ2-7; D is uncertain. The CDR3 is 13 amino acids. Germline V gene lookup returns CDR1 MNHEY and CDR2 SVGEGT.